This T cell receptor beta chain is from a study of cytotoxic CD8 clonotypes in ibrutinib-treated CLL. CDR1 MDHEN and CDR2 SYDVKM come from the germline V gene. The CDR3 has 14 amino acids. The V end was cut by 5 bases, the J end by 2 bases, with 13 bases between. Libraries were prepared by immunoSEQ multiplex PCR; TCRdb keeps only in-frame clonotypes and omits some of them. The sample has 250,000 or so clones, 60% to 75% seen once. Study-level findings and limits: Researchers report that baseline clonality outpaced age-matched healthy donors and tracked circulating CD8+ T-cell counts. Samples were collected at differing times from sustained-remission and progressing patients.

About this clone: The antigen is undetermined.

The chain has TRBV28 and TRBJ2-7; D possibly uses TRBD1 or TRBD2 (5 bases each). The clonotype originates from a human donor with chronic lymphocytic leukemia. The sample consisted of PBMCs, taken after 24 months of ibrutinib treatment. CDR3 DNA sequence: TGTGCCAGCAGTCAACCGGGACCAACCTACGAGCAGTACTTC. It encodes CASSQPGPTYEQYF.